This TCR beta chain stems from a study of cytomegalovirus exposure and HLA in healthy donors. Study results and caveats: Certain sequence variants were highly shared and formed a cluster, and this cluster was likely a sequencing artifact.

The PCR employed 60 Vbeta primers together with 13 Jbeta primers. Sequenced by immunoSEQ multiplex PCR; TCRdb stores in-frame clones only, minus some. This sample has under 140,000 clones; more than 65% occur once, and the top ten carry around an eighth. The germline V gene encodes CDR1 LNHDA and CDR2 SQIVND (reference sequence). The CDR3 sequence is 15 residues long. The germline V and J ends were trimmed by 5 bases and 4 bases, with 14 bases remaining between them. To note about this clone: The antigen remains undetermined.

The rearrangement joins TRBV19 to TRBJ2-2, with D perhaps TRBD2 (6 bases). Material: PBMCs. This clonotype originated in a young man in good health and CMV-seropositive. DNA of the CDR3: TGTGCCAGTAGTCCCAGACTAGATCCCACCGGGGAGCTGTTTTTT. Translated: CASSPRLDPTGELFF.